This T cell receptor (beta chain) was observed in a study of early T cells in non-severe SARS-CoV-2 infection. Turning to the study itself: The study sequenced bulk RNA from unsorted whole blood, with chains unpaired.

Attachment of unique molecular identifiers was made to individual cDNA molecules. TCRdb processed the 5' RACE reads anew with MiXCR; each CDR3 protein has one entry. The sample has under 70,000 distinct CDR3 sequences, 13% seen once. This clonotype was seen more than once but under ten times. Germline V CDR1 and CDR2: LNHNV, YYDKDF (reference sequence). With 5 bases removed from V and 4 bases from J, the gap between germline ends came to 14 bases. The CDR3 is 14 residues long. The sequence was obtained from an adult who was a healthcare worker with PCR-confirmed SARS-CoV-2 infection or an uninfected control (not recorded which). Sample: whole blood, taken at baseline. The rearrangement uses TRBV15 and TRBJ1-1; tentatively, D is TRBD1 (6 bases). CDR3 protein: CATSADRGRTEAFF. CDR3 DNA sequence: TGTGCCACCAGCGCGGATCGGGGGCGCACTGAAGCTTTCTTT.